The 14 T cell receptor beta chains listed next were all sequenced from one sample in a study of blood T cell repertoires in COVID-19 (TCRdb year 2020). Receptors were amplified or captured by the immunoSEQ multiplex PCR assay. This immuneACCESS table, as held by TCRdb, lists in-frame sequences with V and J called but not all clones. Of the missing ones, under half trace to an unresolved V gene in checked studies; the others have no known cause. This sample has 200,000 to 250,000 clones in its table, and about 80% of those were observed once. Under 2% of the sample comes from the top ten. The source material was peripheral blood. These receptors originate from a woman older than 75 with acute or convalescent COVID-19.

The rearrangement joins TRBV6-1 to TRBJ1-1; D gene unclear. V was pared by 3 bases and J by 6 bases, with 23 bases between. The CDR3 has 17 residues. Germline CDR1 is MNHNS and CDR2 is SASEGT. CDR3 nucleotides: TGTGCCAGCAGTGATTACCGAGACCACTATTCTGCCTCTGAAGCTTTCTTT. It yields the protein CASSDYRDHYSASEAFF.

The CDR3 region is CASSQEFTGNTEAFF. The CDR3 DNA sequence: TGCGCCAGCAGCCAAGAGTTCACAGGGAACACTGAAGCTTTCTTT. The rearrangement joins TRBV4-1 to TRBJ1-1; D perhaps matches TRBD1 (5 bases). With 0 bases removed from V and 1 base from J, the gap between germline ends came to 9 bases. The CDR3 runs to 15 residues. Germline V CDR1 and CDR2: MGHRA, YSYEKL.

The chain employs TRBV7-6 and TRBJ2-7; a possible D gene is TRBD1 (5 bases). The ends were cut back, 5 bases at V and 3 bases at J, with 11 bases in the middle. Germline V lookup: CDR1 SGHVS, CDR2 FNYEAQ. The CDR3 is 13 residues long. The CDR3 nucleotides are TGTGCCAGCAGCCCATCTAGGGGCTACGAGCAGTACTTC. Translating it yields CASSPSRGYEQYF.

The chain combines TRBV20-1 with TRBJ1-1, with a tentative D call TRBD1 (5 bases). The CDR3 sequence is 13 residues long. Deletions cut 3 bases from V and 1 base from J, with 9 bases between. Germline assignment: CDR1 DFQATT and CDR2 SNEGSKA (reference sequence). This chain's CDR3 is CSASRGSNTEAFF. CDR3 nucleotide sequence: TGCAGTGCTAGTAGGGGCTCGAACACTGAAGCTTTCTTT.

The CDR3 sequence: CASSSGTQAFF. Written as DNA, the CDR3 is TGTGCCAGCAGTAGCGGGACTCAAGCTTTCTTT. The V call is TRBV7-9, the J call TRBJ1-1; D is possibly TRBD1 (5 bases). Germline lookup yields CDR1 SEHNR and CDR2 FQNEAQ (reference sequence). Trimming cost V 6 bases and J 9 bases, with 11 bases left between them. The CDR3 consists of 11 residues.

The CDR3 here is CASSLVRHTEAFF. The CDR3 coding sequence is TGTGCCAGCAGTTTAGTGAGGCACACTGAAGCTTTCTTT. The genes are TRBV12-3 or TRBV12-4 and TRBJ1-1; no clear D gene. V was clipped by 1 base and J by 3 bases, with 6 bases between them. This CDR3 has 13 residues.

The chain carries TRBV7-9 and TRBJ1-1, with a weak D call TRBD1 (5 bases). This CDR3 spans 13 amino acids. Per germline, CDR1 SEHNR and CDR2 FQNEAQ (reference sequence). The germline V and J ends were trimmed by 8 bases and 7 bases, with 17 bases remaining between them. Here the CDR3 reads CASPPIGGDEAFF. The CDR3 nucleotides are TGTGCCAGCCCACCAATTGGGGGGGATGAAGCTTTCTTT.

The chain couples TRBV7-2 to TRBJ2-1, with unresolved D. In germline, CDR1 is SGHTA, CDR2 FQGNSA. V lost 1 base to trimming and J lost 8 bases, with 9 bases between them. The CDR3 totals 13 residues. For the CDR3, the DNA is TGTGCCAGCAGCTTAGGAGGATTGGATGAGCAGTTCTTC. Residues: CASSLGGLDEQFF.

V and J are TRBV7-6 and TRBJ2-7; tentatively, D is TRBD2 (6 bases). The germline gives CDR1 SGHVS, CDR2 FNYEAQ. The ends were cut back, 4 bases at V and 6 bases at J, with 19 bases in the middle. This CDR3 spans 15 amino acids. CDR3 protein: CASSSTSGVGLEQYF. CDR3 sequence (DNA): TGTGCCAGCAGCTCCACGTCGGGAGTGGGGCTCGAGCAGTACTTC.

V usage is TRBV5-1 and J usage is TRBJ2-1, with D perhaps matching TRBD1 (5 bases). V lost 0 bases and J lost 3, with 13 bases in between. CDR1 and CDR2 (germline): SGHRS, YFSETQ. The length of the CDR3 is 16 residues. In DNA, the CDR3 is TGCGCCAGCAGCTTGGAGGGCCAGGGAAGCTACAATGAGCAGTTCTTC. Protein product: CASSLEGQGSYNEQFF.

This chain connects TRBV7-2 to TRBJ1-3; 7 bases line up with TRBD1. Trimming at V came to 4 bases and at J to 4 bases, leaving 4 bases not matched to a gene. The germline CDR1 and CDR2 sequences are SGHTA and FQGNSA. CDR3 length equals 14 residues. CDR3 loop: CASSSTGNGNTIYF. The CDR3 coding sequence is TGTGCCAGCAGCTCGACAGGGAACGGAAACACCATATATTTT.

The CDR3 nucleotides read TGTGCCAGCAGTCCGGACTATAAAAGGAATGAGCAGTTCTTC. Its translation: CASSPDYKRNEQFF. The J gene is TRBJ2-1, the V gene TRBV6-5; tentatively, D is TRBD2 (6 bases). The V and J ends lost 5 bases and 7 bases respectively, with 15 bases between them. The CDR3 is 14 residues long. The V gene's germline CDR1 is MNHEY and CDR2 SVGAGI.

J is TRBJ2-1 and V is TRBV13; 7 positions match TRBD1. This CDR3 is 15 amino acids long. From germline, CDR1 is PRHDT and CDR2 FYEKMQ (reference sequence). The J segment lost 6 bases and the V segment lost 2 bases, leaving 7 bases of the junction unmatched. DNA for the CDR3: TGTGCCAGCAGCTTATCACGACAGGGAGTCAATGAGCAGTTCTTC. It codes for CASSLSRQGVNEQFF. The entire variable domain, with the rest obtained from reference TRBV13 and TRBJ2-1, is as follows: AAGVIQSPRHLIKEKRETATLKCYPIPRHDTVYWYQQGPGQDPQFLISFYEKMQSDKGSIPDRFSAQQFSDYHSELNMSSLELGDSALYFCASSLSRQGVNEQFFGPGTRLTVL.

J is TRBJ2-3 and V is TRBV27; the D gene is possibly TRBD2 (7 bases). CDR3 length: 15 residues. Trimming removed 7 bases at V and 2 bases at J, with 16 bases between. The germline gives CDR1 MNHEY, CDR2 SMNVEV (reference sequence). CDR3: CASNQGGGFTDTQYF. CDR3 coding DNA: TGTGCCAGCAACCAAGGGGGGGGATTCACAGATACGCAGTATTTT.